One and the same sample provided the 29 T cell receptor beta chains below, sequenced in a study of blood T cell repertoires in COVID-19 (TCRdb year 2020). Preparation of the library involved the immunoSEQ multiplex PCR assay. TCRdb took this table from immuneACCESS and kept in-frame rearrangements with V and J called. Such tables lack part of the clones; where checked against another copy, unresolved V genes explain under half of the gap, and the rest is unexplained. Counted in this sample were hundreds of thousands of clones; roughly 80% of them appeared once. Over 9.5% of the sample goes to the ten largest clones. The specimen sequenced was peripheral blood. These receptors all stem from an elderly woman with acute or convalescent COVID-19.

The chain is built from TRBV6-5 and TRBJ1-5; perhaps TRBD1 as D (6 bases). Deletions cut 0 bases from V and 4 bases from J, with 10 bases between. The CDR3 has 15 residues. Per the germline V gene, CDR1 is MNHEY and CDR2 is SVGAGI. DNA for the CDR3: TGTGCCAGCAGTTACTCTACAGGGAGTAATCAGCCCCAGCATTTT. Its translation is CASSYSTGSNQPQHF.

J is TRBJ1-1 and V is TRBV3-1 (or the pseudogene TRBV3-2); unclear D gene. The V and J ends lost 3 bases and 5 bases respectively, with 10 bases between them. Germline V gene data show CDR1 as LGHDT and CDR2 as YNNKEL (reference sequence). This CDR3 contains 13 residues. CDR3 residues: CASSQGGITEAFF. The CDR3 coding sequence is TGTGCCAGCAGCCAGGGAGGGATAACTGAAGCTTTCTTT.

The V and J genes are TRBV11-2 and TRBJ1-4; 8 nucleotides match TRBD1. Germline CDR1 reads SGHAT; CDR2 reads FQNNGV. J gave up 7 bases and V 2 bases, and 6 bases lay outside the gene matches. This CDR3 region has 15 residues. DNA for the CDR3: TGTGCCAGCAGCTTATCGACAGGGGTAATTGAAAAACTGTTTTTT. Residues: CASSLSTGVIEKLFF.

V gene TRBV28 combines with J gene TRBJ1-4, with D unresolved. Germline CDR1 and CDR2: MDHEN and SYDVKM. The CDR3 spans 11 residues. Deletions cut 7 bases from V and 10 bases from J, with 10 bases between. The CDR3 nucleotides read TGTGCCAGCACCTCCCTAGGAAAACTGTTTTTT. It encodes CASTSLGKLFF. The variable domain in full, with the rest retrieved from reference TRBV28 and TRBJ1-4, is DVKVTQSSRYLVKRTGEKVFLECVQDMDHENMFWYRQDPGLGLRLIYFSYDVKMKEKGDIPEGYSVSREKKERFSLILESASTNQTSMYLCASTSLGKLFFGSGTQLSVL.

This clone occurred once. This chain links TRBV7-2 with TRBJ2-7, with D uncertain. Germline-derived CDR1 and CDR2 are SGHTA and FQGNSA. Trimming took off 0 bases at V and 3 bases at J, with 6 bases between the two ends. There are 13 residues in the CDR3. The CDR3 DNA follows: TGTGCCAGCAGCTTAGCGTTCGGCTACGAGCAGTACTTC. This gives the protein CASSLAFGYEQYF.

In its sample, this clone was seen a few times. The rearrangement uses TRBV12-3 or TRBV12-4 and TRBJ1-4; D remains ambiguous. Between the trimmed V and J ends, which lost 4 bases and 8 bases, there was a span of 11 bases. The CDR3 is made up of 13 amino acids. CDR3 loop: CASSSGSWEKLFF. The CDR3 DNA is TGTGCCAGCAGTTCGGGGTCATGGGAAAAACTGTTTTTT.

V and J are TRBV3-1 (or the pseudogene TRBV3-2) and TRBJ2-7, with 11 bases matching TRBD1. Germline V gene data show CDR1 as LGHDT and CDR2 as YNNKEL (reference sequence). The CDR3 covers 15 residues. The trim removed 4 bases at V and 3 bases at J, leaving 5 bases unmatched. The CDR3 loop is CASSLGTGGFYEQYF. The CDR3 DNA reads as TGTGCCAGCAGCCTGGGGACAGGGGGTTTCTACGAGCAGTACTTC.

The chain links TRBV7-2 to TRBJ2-1, with 7 bases that match TRBD1. The CDR3 spans 15 residues. Germline CDR1 is SGHTA and CDR2 is FQGNSA. J lost 0 bases, V lost 5 bases, and 4 bases had no gene match. CDR3: CASSPGQDSYNEQFF. The CDR3 DNA is TGTGCCAGCAGCCCCGGACAGGACTCCTACAATGAGCAGTTCTTC.

The genes are TRBV5-6 and TRBJ1-2; D remains unclear. V was trimmed by 4 bases and J by 4 bases, leaving 11 bases between them. Germline V lookup: CDR1 SGHDT, CDR2 YYEEEE. The CDR3 is 13 residues long. CDR3: CASSPREGYGYTF. In nucleotides, the CDR3 is TGTGCCAGCAGCCCGCGGGAGGGCTATGGCTACACCTTC. Variable domain in full (rest from reference TRBV5-6 and TRBJ1-2): DAGVTQSPTHLIKTRGQQVTLRCSPKSGHDTVSWYQQALGQGPQFIFQYYEEEERQRGNFPDRFSGHQFPNYSSELNVNALLLGDSALYLCASSPREGYGYTFGSGTRLTVV.

The chain links TRBV11-3 to TRBJ2-3; 9 bases match TRBD2. The trim removed 6 bases at V and 3 bases at J, leaving 4 bases unmatched. The CDR3 length is 14 residues. Germline loops: CDR1 SGHNT, CDR2 YENEEA. The CDR3 reads CASRAGGGTDTQYF. The DNA of the CDR3 is TGTGCCAGCAGAGCGGGGGGAGGAACAGATACGCAGTATTTT.

There are a few counts of this clone. V gene TRBV7-2 combines with J gene TRBJ2-2, with 12 positions matching TRBD1. Germline CDR1 and CDR2: SGHTA and FQGNSA. The CDR3 runs 16 residues. V was clipped by 4 bases and J by 4 bases; unmatched bases: 4. The DNA for the CDR3 is TGTGCCAGCAGCTGGGGACAGGGGGCGACCACCGGGGAGCTGTTTTTT. Its protein product is CASSWGQGATTGELFF.

The chain employs TRBV6-2 or TRBV6-3 and TRBJ2-5; TRBD1 might be the D (7 bases). Per germline, CDR1 MNHEY and CDR2 SVGEGT. The V end was cut by 0 bases, the J end by 4 bases, with 12 bases between. The length of the CDR3 is 15 residues. CDR3 loop: CASSYSTQGGETQYF. The DNA for the CDR3 is TGTGCCAGCAGTTACTCGACCCAGGGGGGAGAGACCCAGTACTTC.

V usage is TRBV30 and J usage is TRBJ2-7, with a possible D match to TRBD1 (6 bases). Trimming removed 3 bases from V and 0 bases from J, with 15 bases in between. This CDR3 has 15 amino acids. Germline V gene lookup returns CDR1 GTSNPN and CDR2 SVGIG (reference sequence). The chain's CDR3 is CAWRTGRTGSYEQYF. The CDR3 DNA reads as TGTGCCTGGAGGACAGGACGGACTGGCTCCTACGAGCAGTACTTC.

This clone was detected only once. The chain links TRBV15 to TRBJ2-7; 8 bases agree with TRBD2. Germline values: CDR1 LNHNV, CDR2 YYDKDF (reference sequence). CDR3 length equals 14 residues. J was trimmed by 7 bases and V by 2 bases; bases with no gene match: 7. The CDR3 bases are TGTGCCACCAGCAGAATCGGACTAGCAGAAGAGCAGTACTTC. This translates into CATSRIGLAEEQYF.

The chain links TRBV18 to TRBJ2-2; TRBD1 matches 8 bases. Germline V gene data show CDR1 as KGHSH and CDR2 as LQKENI. The length of the CDR3 is 15 residues. With 4 bases clipped from V and 4 bases from J, the junction kept 5 bases outside the gene matches. CDR3: CASSRQGQATGELFF. As DNA, the CDR3 is TGTGCCAGCTCACGACAGGGACAGGCCACCGGGGAGCTGTTTTTT.

The chain links TRBV5-6 to TRBJ1-2; D might be TRBD1 (6 bases). The CDR3 totals 15 residues. V lost 3 bases and J lost 4, with 16 bases in between. Germline values: CDR1 SGHDT, CDR2 YYEEEE. The CDR3 DNA follows: TGTGCCAGCAGCTCCCAGGGGTGGGGGACCTATGGCTACACCTTC. It is translated as CASSSQGWGTYGYTF.

The chain recombines TRBV11-2 with TRBJ2-7; the match to TRBD1 covers 7 bases. The CDR3 spans 18 residues. From germline, CDR1 is SGHAT and CDR2 FQNNGV. Trimming cost V 1 base and J 0 bases; bases outside gene matches: 12. DNA for the CDR3: TGTGCCAGCAGCTTAGGAGGGGGCTATAGATTCTCCTCCTACGAGCAGTACTTC. The encoded protein is CASSLGGGYRFSSYEQYF.

The gene calls are TRBV4-3 and TRBJ2-5, with 9 bases lining up with TRBD2. V lost 0 bases, J lost 1 base, and 3 bases stayed unmatched. The CDR3 extends over 16 amino acids. Germline V gene sequence: CDR1 LGHNA, CDR2 YSLEER. The CDR3 is CASSQDRRGGQETQYF. The DNA of the CDR3 is TGCGCCAGCAGCCAAGATCGGCGGGGGGGCCAAGAGACCCAGTACTTC.

This clone was picked up a small number of times. The chain combines TRBV18 with TRBJ2-2; TRBD2 agrees at 9 bases. Germline V lookup: CDR1 KGHSH, CDR2 LQKENI. CDR3 length: 16 amino acids. V shed 3 bases, J shed 0 bases, and the junction held 2 bases outside the gene matches. The CDR3 spells CASSPVAGANTGELFF. CDR3 coding DNA: TGTGCCAGCTCACCTGTAGCGGGGGCGAACACCGGGGAGCTGTTTTTT.

This chain connects TRBV5-1 to TRBJ2-7, with 7 bases fitting TRBD2. The germline V gene has CDR1 SGHRS and CDR2 YFSETQ. The junction had 3 bases not matched to a gene; V was cut back by 0 bases and J by 3 bases. The CDR3 is 14 residues long. The CDR3 bases are TGCGCCAGCAGCTTGGTTGGCGGGAGCTACGAGCAGTACTTC. Protein product: CASSLVGGSYEQYF.

This rearrangement joins TRBV3-1 (or the pseudogene TRBV3-2) to TRBJ2-7; D unresolved. The germline gives CDR1 LGHDT, CDR2 YNNKEL (reference sequence). The CDR3 runs 15 residues. V gave up 6 bases and J gave up 7 bases, with 22 bases separating them. CDR3 nucleotide sequence: TGTGCCAGCAGTGACTCGGCGGCTAGTTATCATGAGCAGTACTTC. It encodes CASSDSAASYHEQYF.

V is TRBV29-1 and J is TRBJ1-3; no clear D. V was shortened by 5 bases and J by 0 bases, with 14 bases between the two germline ends. The CDR3 contains 15 residues. Germline CDR1 reads SQVTM; CDR2 reads ANQGSEA. The CDR3 sequence: CSVLRLPVSGNTIYF. The CDR3 region has the DNA TGCAGCGTTCTGAGACTCCCCGTCTCTGGAAACACCATATATTTT.

The rearrangement joins TRBV19 to TRBJ1-1; no reliable D call. V lost 9 bases to trimming and J lost 0 bases, with 11 bases between them. The germline CDR1 and CDR2 sequences are LNHDA and SQIVND (reference sequence). The CDR3 extends over 13 amino acids. The CDR3 DNA sequence: TGTGCCAGCCCCCCGAGAATGAACACTGAAGCTTTCTTT. Encoded protein: CASPPRMNTEAFF.

V is TRBV7-9 and J is TRBJ1-2; D is perhaps TRBD1 (5 bases). The length of the CDR3 is 12 residues. V was shortened by 5 bases and J by 8 bases, with 12 bases between the two germline ends. In germline, CDR1 is SEHNR, CDR2 FQNEAQ (reference sequence). The CDR3 DNA reads TGTGCCAGCAGCGGGACTGCTGGAGGCTACACCTTC. Amino acid sequence: CASSGTAGGYTF. The variable domain in full, completed from reference TRBV7-9 and TRBJ1-2, reads DTGVSQNPRHKITKRGQNVTFRCDPISEHNRLYWYRQTLGQGPEFLTYFQNEAQLEKSRLLSDRFSAERPKGSFSTLEIQRTEQGDSAMYLCASSGTAGGYTFGSGTRLTVV.

This clone has at least ten counts. The chain joins TRBV5-8 to TRBJ2-7; 10 nucleotides align to TRBD1. Germline V gene data show CDR1 as SGHTS and CDR2 as YDEGEE. The CDR3 is 13 residues long. With 4 bases clipped from V and 9 bases from J, the junction kept 7 bases outside the gene matches. The DNA of the CDR3 is TGTGCCAGCAGCCGGGGGACAGGGGATGCGCAGTACTTC. Its translation: CASSRGTGDAQYF.

The chain has TRBV5-1 and TRBJ2-3; 11 bases fit TRBD2. The CDR3 extends over 17 amino acids. Germline V gives CDR1 SGHRS, CDR2 YFSETQ. J lost 1 base, V lost 9 bases, and 13 bases had no gene match. CDR3 DNA: TGCGCCACCTCTACCCTAGCGGGAGGCCCCGGCACAGATACGCAGTATTTT. This encodes CATSTLAGGPGTDTQYF.

This sequence joins TRBV7-2 and TRBJ1-2; 9 nucleotides agree with TRBD1. The germline CDR1 and CDR2 sequences are SGHTA and FQGNSA. V shed 3 bases and J 4 bases; nucleotides not matched to a gene: 6. There are 15 residues in the CDR3. DNA for the CDR3: TGTGCCAGCAGCTTGCCCGAGACAGGGGGCTATGGCTACACCTTC. Protein product: CASSLPETGGYGYTF.

The gene calls are TRBV6-6 and TRBJ2-1, with TRBD1 identical over 8 bases. Per the germline V gene, CDR1 is MNHNY and CDR2 is SVGAGI (reference sequence). The V gene end was trimmed by 6 bases and the J gene end by 3 bases; junction bases not matched to a gene: 1. CDR3 length equals 13 residues. This CDR3 reads CASRTGDYNEQFF. CDR3 DNA: TGTGCCAGCAGGACAGGGGACTACAATGAGCAGTTCTTC.

V usage is TRBV5-8 and J usage is TRBJ1-4; 8 bases are a match to TRBD1. In germline, CDR1 is SGHTS, CDR2 YDEGEE. With V trimmed by 4 bases and J by 7 bases, 9 bases remained unmatched. This CDR3 is built from 15 residues. The CDR3 DNA reads TGTGCCAGCAGCATCATTCAGGGGGCGGGTGAAAAACTGTTTTTT. It codes for CASSIIQGAGEKLFF. Looking up the rest from reference TRBV5-8 and TRBJ1-4 gives the full variable domain: EAGVTQSPTHLIKTRGQQATLRCSPISGHTSVYWYQQALGLGLQFLLWYDEGEERNRGNFPPRFSGRQFPNYSSELNVNALELEDSALYLCASSIIQGAGEKLFFGSGTQLSVL.